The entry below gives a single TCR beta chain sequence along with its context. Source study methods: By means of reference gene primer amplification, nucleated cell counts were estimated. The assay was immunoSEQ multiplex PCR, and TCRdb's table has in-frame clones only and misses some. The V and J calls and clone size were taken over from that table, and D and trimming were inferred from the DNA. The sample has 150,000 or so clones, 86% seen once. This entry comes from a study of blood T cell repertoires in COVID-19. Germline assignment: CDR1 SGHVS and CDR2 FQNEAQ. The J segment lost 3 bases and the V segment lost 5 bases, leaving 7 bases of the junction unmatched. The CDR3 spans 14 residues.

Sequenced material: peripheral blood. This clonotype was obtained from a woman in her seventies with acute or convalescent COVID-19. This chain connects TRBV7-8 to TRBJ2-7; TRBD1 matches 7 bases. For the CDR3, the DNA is TGTGCCAGCAGCCCACTGGGACAGAGCTACGAGCAGTACTTC. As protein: CASSPLGQSYEQYF.